These T cell receptor beta chains were read from a single sample in a study of cytomegalovirus exposure and HLA in healthy donors. Some clones are missing from TCRdb's copy, which holds only in-frame ones; the method was immunoSEQ multiplex PCR. Altogether about 96,000 clones are present, 65% to 80% being singletons, with the ten largest covering 2.5% to 3%. Specimen: PBMCs. These TCRs come from a female donor in good health and CMV-seropositive. Both conserved end residues are part of each CDR3. The D gene is left open where the match is weak. Clone size is not always given. Where it is, it says once, few, many or a class for expanded clones.

v_gene,abundance,d_gene,j_gene,CDR3aa,CDR3nt
TRBV21-1,-,-,TRBJ1-2,CASSSTPGQGGGYTF,TGTGCCAGCAGCTCAACTCCGGGACAGGGGGGGGGCTACACCTTC
TRBV5-4,-,TRBD1,TRBJ2-7,CASSSPGQGVYEQYF,TGTGCCAGCAGCTCACCGGGACAGGGTGTTTACGAGCAGTACTTC
TRBV30,-,-,TRBJ1-2,CAWSVFRQGGYTF,TGTGCCTGGAGTGTATTCAGGCAGGGCGGCTACACCTTC
TRBV4-1,-,TRBD2,TRBJ2-3,CASSQGSGRVDTQYF,TGCGCCAGCAGCCAAGGTAGCGGGAGGGTAGATACGCAGTATTTT
TRBV2,-,TRBD1,TRBJ2-6,CASTTTGNGANVLTF,TGTGCCAGCACTACGACAGGGAATGGGGCCAACGTCCTGACTTTC
TRBV5-1,-,TRBD1,TRBJ1-2,CARLGQGGNGYTF,TGCGCCAGACTTGGACAGGGAGGAAATGGCTACACCTTC
TRBV18,-,TRBD1,TRBJ1-6,CASSKGQVYNSPLHF,TGTGCCAGCTCAAAAGGACAGGTCTATAATTCACCCCTCCACTTT
TRBV6-5,-,-,TRBJ2-7,CASSYNPGQGTYEQYF,TGTGCCAGCAGTTACAACCCGGGTCAGGGCACGTACGAGCAGTACTTC
TRBV6-5,-,TRBD2,TRBJ2-7,CASRERGPYEQYF,TGTGCCAGCAGAGAGCGGGGACCCTACGAGCAGTACTTC
TRBV14,-,-,TRBJ1-4,CASRQGGGPLFF,TGTGCCAGCAGACAAGGGGGGGGCCCACTGTTTTTT
TRBV5-1,few,-,TRBJ2-1,CASSVDRNNEQFF,TGCGCCAGCAGCGTGGACAGAAACAATGAGCAGTTCTTC
TRBV19,-,TRBD1,TRBJ1-2,CASSLDRSNYGYTF,TGTGCCAGTAGTTTGGACAGGAGTAACTATGGCTACACCTTC
TRBV28,-,-,TRBJ2-7,CASKPSARVSSYEQYF,TGTGCCAGCAAACCCTCAGCGCGCGTTAGCTCCTACGAGCAGTACTTC
TRBV5-6,-,TRBD1,TRBJ2-7,CASSRDRGYEQYF,TGTGCCAGCAGCCGGGACAGGGGCTACGAGCAGTACTTC
TRBV29-1,-,TRBD1,TRBJ2-7,CSVGLRGREQYF,TGCAGCGTTGGGCTTAGGGGGCGAGAGCAGTACTTC
TRBV5-1,-,-,TRBJ1-5,CASSFGGGEQPQHF,TGCGCCAGCAGCTTCGGGGGGGGAGAGCAGCCCCAGCATTTT
TRBV11-2,-,TRBD2,TRBJ2-7,CASSPRPGGIYEQYF,TGTGCCAGCAGCCCACGTCCGGGGGGGATTTACGAGCAGTACTTC
TRBV16,few,TRBD2,TRBJ2-7,CASRRTSGTYEQYF,TGTGCCAGCAGACGGACTAGCGGGACCTACGAGCAGTACTTC
TRBV6-1,-,TRBD2,TRBJ2-1,CASSELAGSYNEQFF,TGTGCCAGCAGCGAACTAGCGGGCTCCTACAATGAGCAGTTCTTC
TRBV10-2,-,-,TRBJ1-1,CASSGGATEAFF,TGCGCCAGCAGCGGAGGGGCCACTGAAGCTTTCTTT
TRBV6-6,few,-,TRBJ1-1,CASRPSEGTEAFF,TGTGCCAGCAGACCCTCAGAGGGAACTGAAGCTTTCTTT
TRBV11-3,-,-,TRBJ2-7,CASSSTGSYEQYF,TGTGCCAGCAGCTCTACAGGGTCCTACGAGCAGTACTTC
TRBV30,-,-,TRBJ2-7,CAWSVPGERSYEQYF,TGTGCCTGGAGTGTACCAGGGGAAAGATCCTACGAGCAGTACTTC
TRBV27,-,-,TRBJ1-2,CASRLRTNYGYTF,TGTGCCAGCCGGTTGCGCACCAACTATGGCTACACCTTC